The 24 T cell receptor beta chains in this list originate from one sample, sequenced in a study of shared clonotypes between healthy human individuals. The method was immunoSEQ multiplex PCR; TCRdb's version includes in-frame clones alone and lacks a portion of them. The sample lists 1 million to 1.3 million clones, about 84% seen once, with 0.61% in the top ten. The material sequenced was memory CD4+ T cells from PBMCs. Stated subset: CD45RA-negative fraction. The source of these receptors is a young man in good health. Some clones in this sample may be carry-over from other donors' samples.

The CDR3 loop is CAWSLHRGLEGYTF. In nucleotides, the CDR3 is TGTGCCTGGAGCCTTCACAGGGGGCTGGAAGGCTACACCTTC. This sequence joins TRBV30 and TRBJ1-2; TRBD1 agrees at 9 bases. Trimming cost V 3 bases and J 8 bases; bases outside gene matches: 10. In germline, CDR1 is GTSNPN, CDR2 SVGIG (reference sequence). This CDR3 has 14 residues.

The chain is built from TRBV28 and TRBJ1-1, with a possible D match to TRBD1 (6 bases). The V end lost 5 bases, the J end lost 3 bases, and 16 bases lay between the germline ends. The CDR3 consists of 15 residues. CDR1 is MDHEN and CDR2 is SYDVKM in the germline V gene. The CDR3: CASSARGLGDTEAFF. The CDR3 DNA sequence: TGTGCCAGCAGTGCCCGGGGGCTGGGGGACACTGAAGCTTTCTTT.

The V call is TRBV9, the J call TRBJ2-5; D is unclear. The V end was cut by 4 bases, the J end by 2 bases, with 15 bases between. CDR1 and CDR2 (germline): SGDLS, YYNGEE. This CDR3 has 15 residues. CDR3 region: CASSPETWRQETQYF. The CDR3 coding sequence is TGTGCCAGCAGCCCAGAGACCTGGCGGCAAGAGACCCAGTACTTC.

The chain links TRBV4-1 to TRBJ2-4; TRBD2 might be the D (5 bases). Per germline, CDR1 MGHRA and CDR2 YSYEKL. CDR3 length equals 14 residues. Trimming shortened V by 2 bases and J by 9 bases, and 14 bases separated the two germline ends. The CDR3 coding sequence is TGCGCCAGCAGCCAACGAGGGTTGAGTCGCATTCAGTACTTC. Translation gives CASSQRGLSRIQYF.

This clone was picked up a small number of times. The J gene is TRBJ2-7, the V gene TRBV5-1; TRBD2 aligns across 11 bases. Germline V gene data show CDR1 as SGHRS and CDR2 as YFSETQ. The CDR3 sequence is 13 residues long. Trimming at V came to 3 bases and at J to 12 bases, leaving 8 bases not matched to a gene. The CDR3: CASSSGTSGGGYF. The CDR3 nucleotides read TGCGCCAGCAGCTCCGGGACTAGCGGAGGGGGGTACTTC.

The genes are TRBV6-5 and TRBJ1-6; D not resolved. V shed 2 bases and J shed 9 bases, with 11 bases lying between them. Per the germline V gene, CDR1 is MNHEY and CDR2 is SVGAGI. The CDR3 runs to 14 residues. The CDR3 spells CASSYREKVSPLHF. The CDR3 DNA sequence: TGTGCCAGCAGTTACAGGGAGAAGGTTTCACCCCTCCACTTT.

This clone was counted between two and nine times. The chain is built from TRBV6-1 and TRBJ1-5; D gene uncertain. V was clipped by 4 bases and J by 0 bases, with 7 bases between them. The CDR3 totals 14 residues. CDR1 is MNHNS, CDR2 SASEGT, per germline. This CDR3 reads CASSVDPSNQPQHF. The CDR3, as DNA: TGTGCCAGCAGTGTGGATCCTAGCAATCAGCCCCAGCATTTT.

In nucleotides, the CDR3 is TGTGCCAGCAGTCGTGACAGGGCCCTTTCCTACAATGAGCAGTTCTTC. This gives the protein CASSRDRALSYNEQFF. The chain is built from TRBV25-1 and TRBJ2-1; 7 positions agree with TRBD1. The CDR3 consists of 16 residues. The ends lost 5 bases at V and 1 base at J; junction bases unmatched: 8. Germline lookup yields CDR1 MGHDK and CDR2 SYGVNS. Using reference TRBV25-1 and TRBJ2-1 for the parts outside the CDR3, the full variable domain is EADIYQTPRYLVIGTGKKITLECSQTMGHDKMYWYQQDPGMELHLIHYSYGVNSTEKGDLSSESTVSRIRTEHFPLTLESARPSHTSQYLCASSRDRALSYNEQFFGPGTRLTVL.

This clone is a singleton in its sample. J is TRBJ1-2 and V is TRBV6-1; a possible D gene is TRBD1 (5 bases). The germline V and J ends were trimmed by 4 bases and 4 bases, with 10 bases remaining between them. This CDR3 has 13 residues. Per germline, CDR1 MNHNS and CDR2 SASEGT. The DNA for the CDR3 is TGTGCCAGCAGTGTACAGGAAATCTATGGCTACACCTTC. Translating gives CASSVQEIYGYTF.

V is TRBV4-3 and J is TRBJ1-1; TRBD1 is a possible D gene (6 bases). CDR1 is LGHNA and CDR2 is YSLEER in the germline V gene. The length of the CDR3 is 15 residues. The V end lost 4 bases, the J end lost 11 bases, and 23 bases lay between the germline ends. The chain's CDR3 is CASSPPAQGIELAFF. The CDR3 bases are TGCGCCAGCAGCCCGCCAGCACAGGGTATTGAGCTGGCTTTCTTT.

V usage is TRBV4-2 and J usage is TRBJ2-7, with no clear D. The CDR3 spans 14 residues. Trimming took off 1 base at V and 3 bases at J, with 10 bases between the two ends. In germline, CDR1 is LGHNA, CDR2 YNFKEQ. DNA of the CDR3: TGTGCCAGCAGCCAAGTTGGGCAGGACTACGAGCAGTACTTC. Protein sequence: CASSQVGQDYEQYF.

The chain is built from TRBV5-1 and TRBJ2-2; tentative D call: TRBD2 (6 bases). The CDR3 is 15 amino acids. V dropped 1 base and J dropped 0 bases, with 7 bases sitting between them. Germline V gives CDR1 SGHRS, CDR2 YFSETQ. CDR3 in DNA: TGCGCCAGCAGCTTGTCGGGGGCGAACACCGGGGAGCTGTTTTTT. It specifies CASSLSGANTGELFF.

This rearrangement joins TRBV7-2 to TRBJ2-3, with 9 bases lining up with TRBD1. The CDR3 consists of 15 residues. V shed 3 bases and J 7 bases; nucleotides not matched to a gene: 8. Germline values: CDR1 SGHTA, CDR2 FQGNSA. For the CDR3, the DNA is TGTGCCAGCAGCTTCCCGGGACAGGGTTCGAATACGCAGTATTTT. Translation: CASSFPGQGSNTQYF.

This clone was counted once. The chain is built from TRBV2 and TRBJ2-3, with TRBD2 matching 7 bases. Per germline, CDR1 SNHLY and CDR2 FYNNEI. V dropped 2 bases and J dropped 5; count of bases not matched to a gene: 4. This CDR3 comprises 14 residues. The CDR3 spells CASSERGGGDTQYF. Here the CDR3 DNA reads TGTGCCAGCAGTGAACGCGGGGGTGGAGATACGCAGTATTTT.

The CDR3 region is CAWRGPGAVNEQFF. The CDR3 DNA reads TGTGCCTGGAGAGGGCCGGGGGCCGTCAATGAGCAGTTCTTC. The V gene is TRBV30, the J gene TRBJ2-1; D may be TRBD1 or TRBD2 (6 bases each). V was pared by 3 bases and J by 6 bases, with 15 bases between. The CDR3 is made up of 14 amino acids. From germline, CDR1 is GTSNPN and CDR2 SVGIG (reference sequence).

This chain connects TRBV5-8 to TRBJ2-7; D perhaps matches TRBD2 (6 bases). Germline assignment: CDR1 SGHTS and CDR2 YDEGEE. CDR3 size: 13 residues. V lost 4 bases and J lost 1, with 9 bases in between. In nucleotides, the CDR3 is TGTGCCAGCAGCCGACGGGGGTCCTACGAGCAGTACTTC. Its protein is CASSRRGSYEQYF.

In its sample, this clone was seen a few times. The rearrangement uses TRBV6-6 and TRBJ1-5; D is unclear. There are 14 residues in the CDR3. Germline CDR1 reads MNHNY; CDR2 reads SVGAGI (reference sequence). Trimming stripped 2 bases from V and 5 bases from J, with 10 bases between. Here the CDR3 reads CASSYVEGHQPQHF. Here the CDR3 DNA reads TGTGCCAGCAGTTACGTGGAGGGCCATCAGCCCCAGCATTTT.

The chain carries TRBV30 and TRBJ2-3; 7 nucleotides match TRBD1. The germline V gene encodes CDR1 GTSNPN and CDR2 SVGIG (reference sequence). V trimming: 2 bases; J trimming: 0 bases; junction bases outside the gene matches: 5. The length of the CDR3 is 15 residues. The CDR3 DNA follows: TGTGCCTGGAGTCGGCTCAGGGGGAGCACAGATACGCAGTATTTT. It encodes CAWSRLRGSTDTQYF.

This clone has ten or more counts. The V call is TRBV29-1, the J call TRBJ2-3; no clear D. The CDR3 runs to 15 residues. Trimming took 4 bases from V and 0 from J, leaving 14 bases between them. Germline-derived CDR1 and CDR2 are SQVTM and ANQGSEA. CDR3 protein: CSVGPHSTSTDTQYF. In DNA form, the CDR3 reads TGCAGCGTTGGCCCTCACTCGACTAGCACAGATACGCAGTATTTT.

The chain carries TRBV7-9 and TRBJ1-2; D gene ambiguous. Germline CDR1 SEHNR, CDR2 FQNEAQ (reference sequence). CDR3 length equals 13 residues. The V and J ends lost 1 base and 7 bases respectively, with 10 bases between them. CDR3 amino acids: CASSLGGSGGYTF. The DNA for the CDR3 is TGTGCCAGCAGCTTAGGGGGTTCAGGTGGCTACACCTTC.

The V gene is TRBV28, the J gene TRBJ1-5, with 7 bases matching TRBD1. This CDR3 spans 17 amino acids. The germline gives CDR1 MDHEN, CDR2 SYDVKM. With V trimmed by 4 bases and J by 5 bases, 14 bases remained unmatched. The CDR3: CASSSNTGAYEYQPQHF. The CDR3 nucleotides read TGTGCCAGCAGTTCCAATACAGGGGCTTATGAGTATCAGCCCCAGCATTTT.

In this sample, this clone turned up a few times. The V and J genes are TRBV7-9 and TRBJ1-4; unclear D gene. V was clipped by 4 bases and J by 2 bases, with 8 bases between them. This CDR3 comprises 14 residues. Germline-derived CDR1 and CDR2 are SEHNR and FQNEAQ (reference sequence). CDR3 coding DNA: TGTGCCAGCAGCTCCCGACGGACTAATGAAAAACTGTTTTTT. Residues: CASSSRRTNEKLFF. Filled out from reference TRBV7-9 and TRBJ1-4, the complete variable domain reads DTGVSQNPRHKITKRGQNVTFRCDPISEHNRLYWYRQTLGQGPEFLTYFQNEAQLEKSRLLSDRFSAERPKGSFSTLEIQRTEQGDSAMYLCASSSRRTNEKLFFGSGTQLSVL.

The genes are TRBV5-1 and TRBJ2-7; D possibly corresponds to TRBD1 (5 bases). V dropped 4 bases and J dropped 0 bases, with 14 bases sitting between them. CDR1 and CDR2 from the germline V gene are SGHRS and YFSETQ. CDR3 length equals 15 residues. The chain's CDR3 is CASSPSMGLSYEQYF. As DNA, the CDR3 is TGCGCCAGCAGCCCCTCCATGGGGCTCTCCTACGAGCAGTACTTC.

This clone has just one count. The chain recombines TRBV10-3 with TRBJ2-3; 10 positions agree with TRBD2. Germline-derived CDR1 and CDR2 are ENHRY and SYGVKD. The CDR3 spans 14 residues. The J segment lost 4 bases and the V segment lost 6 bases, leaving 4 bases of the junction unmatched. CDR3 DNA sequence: TGTGCCATCAGGCACGGACTAGCGGCAGATACGCAGTATTTT. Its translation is CAIRHGLAADTQYF.